The 18 T cell receptor beta chains below come from one sample, sequenced in a study of PD-1 blockade in classical Hodgkin lymphoma. This table comes from immunoSEQ multiplex PCR, and its TCRdb copy is limited to in-frame clones, with some not included. Among just over 25,000 clones listed, approximately 64% were seen once. Every patient was affected by relapse after autologous stem cell transplantation, while exposure to brentuximab vedotin was not uniform. The sample consisted of peripheral blood mononuclear cells (PBMCs), taken before the second cycle of nivolumab. These receptors were collected from a human donor with classical Hodgkin lymphoma.

The chain couples TRBV30 to TRBJ1-2; D may be TRBD1 (5 bases). The germline V and J ends were trimmed by 5 bases and 8 bases, with 24 bases remaining between them. There are 15 residues in the CDR3. Per the germline V gene, CDR1 is GTSNPN and CDR2 is SVGIG (reference sequence). CDR3 residues: CAWLPSRWEGQGYTF. The CDR3 DNA sequence: TGTGCCTGGCTGCCCTCCCGGTGGGAGGGGCAGGGCTACACCTTC.

The V gene is TRBV5-4, the J gene TRBJ2-5, with 10 bases aligning to TRBD2. CDR1 SGHNT and CDR2 YYREEE come from the germline V gene (reference sequence). The trim removed 0 bases at V and 5 bases at J, leaving 4 bases unmatched. The CDR3 sequence is 15 residues long. The CDR3 coding sequence is TGTGCCAGCAGCTTGGGGACTAGCGGAGGGGAGACCCAGTACTTC. It specifies CASSLGTSGGETQYF.

The rearrangement links TRBV6-6 to TRBJ2-7; TRBD1 aligns across 8 bases. This CDR3 is 15 amino acids long. CDR1 is MNHNY and CDR2 is SVGAGI in the germline V gene (reference sequence). V lost 5 bases and J lost 1; bases outside the gene matches: 7. CDR3: CASSPDRGVSYEQYF. CDR3 coding DNA: TGTGCCAGCAGTCCCGACAGGGGTGTTTCCTACGAGCAGTACTTC.

The CDR3 loop reads CASSLSNSPLHF. The CDR3 DNA is TGTGCCAGCAGCTTATCGAATTCACCCCTCCACTTT. The J gene is TRBJ1-6, the V gene TRBV11-2; D remains unclear. CDR1 and CDR2 (germline): SGHAT, FQNNGV. This CDR3 spans 12 amino acids. V was trimmed by 2 bases and J by 7 bases, leaving 3 bases between them.

The V gene is TRBV2, the J gene TRBJ2-7; D is tentatively TRBD1 or TRBD2 (5 bases each). Between the trimmed V and J ends, which lost 6 bases and 5 bases, there was a span of 14 bases. Germline assignment: CDR1 SNHLY and CDR2 FYNNEI. The CDR3 is 13 residues long. The chain's CDR3 is CASSSRGRDEQYF. The CDR3 DNA reads TGTGCCAGCAGCTCGAGGGGTCGGGACGAGCAGTACTTC.

This clone was picked up many times. The chain combines TRBV4-1 with TRBJ2-3; 13 nucleotides match TRBD2. V lost 0 bases to trimming and J lost 2 bases; unmatched junction nucleotides: 11. The length of the CDR3 is 20 residues. Germline loops: CDR1 MGHRA, CDR2 YSYEKL. CDR3 nucleotides: TGCGCCAGCAGCCAAGATCTACTAGCGGGGGGGCAGGTCTTCACAGATACGCAGTATTTT. This gives the protein CASSQDLLAGGQVFTDTQYF.

The rearrangement uses TRBV11-3 and TRBJ2-7; either TRBD1 or TRBD2 may fit D (5 bases each). Germline assignment: CDR1 SGHNT and CDR2 YENEEA. V was pared by 9 bases and J by 0 bases, with 12 bases between. The CDR3 length is 13 residues. CDR3 sequence (DNA): TGTGCCAGTCGGGACCCCCGCTCCTACGAGCAGTACTTC. Protein: CASRDPRSYEQYF.

The chain combines TRBV7-2 with TRBJ2-1; 9 bases fit TRBD2. The CDR3 length is 13 residues. Germline CDR1 and CDR2: SGHTA and FQGNSA. V was clipped by 4 bases and J by 12 bases; unmatched bases: 7. The chain's CDR3 is CASSWGLAEGQFF. CDR3 nucleotide sequence: TGTGCCAGCAGCTGGGGACTAGCCGAGGGGCAGTTCTTC.

The J gene is TRBJ2-7, the V gene TRBV14; D ambiguous. The CDR3 loop spans 13 amino acids. V shed 6 bases and J shed 4 bases, with 13 bases lying between them. Germline V gives CDR1 SGHDN, CDR2 FVKESK. The CDR3 bases are TGTGCCAGCAGTGCTACCTTACCATACGAGCAGTACTTC. This sequence encodes CASSATLPYEQYF.

This chain links TRBV6-5 with TRBJ2-4; TRBD1 agrees at 11 bases. Germline-derived CDR1 and CDR2 are MNHEY and SVGAGI. This CDR3 is built from 13 residues. The trim removed 6 bases at V and 7 bases at J, leaving 2 bases unmatched. The CDR3 coding sequence is TGTGCCAGCAGCGGACAGGGGGCCAACATTCAGTACTTC. It translates to CASSGQGANIQYF.

The chain is built from TRBV4-3 and TRBJ1-6, with a tentative D call TRBD1 (5 bases). The length of the CDR3 is 15 residues. Germline loops: CDR1 LGHNA, CDR2 YSLEER. The V and J ends lost 2 bases and 6 bases respectively, with 11 bases between them. CDR3 loop: CASSQRDSLNSPLHF. The CDR3 DNA follows: TGCGCCAGCAGCCAACGAGACAGTCTTAATTCACCCCTCCACTTT.

J is TRBJ2-7 and V is TRBV10-3; D possibly corresponds to TRBD2 (6 bases). Trimming removed 5 bases at V and 3 bases at J, with 8 bases between. The length of the CDR3 is 12 residues. Germline assignment: CDR1 ENHRY and CDR2 SYGVKD. Written as DNA, the CDR3 is TGTGCCATCAGTCTCGGGGGCTACGAGCAGTACTTC. Its translation: CAISLGGYEQYF.

The chain has TRBV7-3 and TRBJ1-5, with unresolved D. The CDR3 totals 16 residues. V lost 7 bases, J lost 6 bases, and 22 bases lay in between. Germline-derived CDR1 and CDR2 are SGHTA and FQGTGA. The CDR3 DNA follows: TGTGCCAGCATCACTCTGAAAGATCGCCAGGTTCAGCCCCAGCATTTT. Translated: CASITLKDRQVQPQHF.

This clone was seen a handful of times. The J gene is TRBJ2-1, the V gene TRBV5-1; D may match TRBD1 or TRBD2 (5 bases each). The CDR3 extends over 13 amino acids. V dropped 1 base and J dropped 5 bases, with 7 bases sitting between them. Per the germline V gene, CDR1 is SGHRS and CDR2 is YFSETQ. Here the CDR3 DNA reads TGCGCCAGCAGCTTGATGGGGGACAATGAGCAGTTCTTC. Its protein product is CASSLMGDNEQFF.

The rearrangement joins TRBV2 to TRBJ2-5; the D gene is possibly TRBD2 (5 bases). Germline loops: CDR1 SNHLY, CDR2 FYNNEI. The length of the CDR3 is 11 residues. Trimming stripped 6 bases from V and 5 bases from J, with 7 bases between. The CDR3 DNA is TGTGCCAGCAGGGAGGTTGAGACCCAGTACTTC. Its protein product is CASREVETQYF.

This clone was seen a handful of times. The gene calls are TRBV30 and TRBJ2-2; no clear D gene. Trimming removed 1 base at V and 4 bases at J, with 4 bases between. There are 12 residues in the CDR3. Germline V gene lookup returns CDR1 GTSNPN and CDR2 SVGIG (reference sequence). Here the CDR3 reads CAWSDFTGELFF. In DNA form, the CDR3 reads TGTGCCTGGAGTGACTTCACCGGGGAGCTGTTTTTT.

This rearrangement joins TRBV30 to TRBJ2-5, with 7 bases identical to TRBD2. This CDR3 has 14 amino acids. Trimming cost V 3 bases and J 5 bases; bases outside gene matches: 9. Germline V gene data show CDR1 as GTSNPN and CDR2 as SVGIG (reference sequence). CDR3: CAWRGAGMGETQYF. In DNA, the CDR3 is TGTGCCTGGAGGGGAGCGGGAATGGGTGAGACCCAGTACTTC.

The rearrangement links TRBV11-3 to TRBJ2-3; the D gene is possibly TRBD2 (6 bases). CDR1 is SGHNT, CDR2 YENEEA, per germline. The CDR3 consists of 15 residues. Trimming took off 0 bases at V and 0 bases at J, with 7 bases between the two ends. CDR3 sequence: CASSLDGGSTDTQYF. For the CDR3, the DNA is TGTGCCAGCAGCTTAGACGGGGGAAGCACAGATACGCAGTATTTT.